These T cell receptor beta chains were read from a single sample in a study of cytomegalovirus exposure and HLA in healthy donors. Clones were sequenced by immunoSEQ multiplex PCR, and TCRdb holds only the in-frame ones, with some missing. The repertoire has approximately 97,000 clones, approximately 82% of them found once; the top ten carry just over 2.5%. The sample consisted of PBMCs. The receptors come from a man in his forties in good health and CMV-seronegative. Each CDR3 is given without its conserved first and last residue. Fields, in order: CDR3 protein, V gene, D gene, J gene. The D gene is left open where the match is weak.

CDR3: ASSFRELYGYT
V: TRBV7-2
D: -
J: TRBJ1-2

CDR3: ASSRVGVSQPQH
V: TRBV6-5
D: -
J: TRBJ1-5

CDR3: ASSPEGNRYEQY
V: TRBV7-8
D: -
J: TRBJ2-7

CDR3: ASSNPRDSLNQPQH
V: TRBV19
D: TRBD1
J: TRBJ1-5

CDR3: ASSGLLGGMDSPLH
V: TRBV5-6
D: -
J: TRBJ1-6

CDR3: ASSFSNSYNEQF
V: TRBV5-6
D: -
J: TRBJ2-1

CDR3: ASSSGIRGTEAF
V: TRBV19
D: -
J: TRBJ1-1

CDR3: ASSLRLVDTDTQY
V: TRBV5-1
D: -
J: TRBJ2-3

CDR3: ASSFGRTYEQY
V: TRBV5-6
D: -
J: TRBJ2-7

CDR3: ASSLNPTGELF
V: TRBV7-9
D: -
J: TRBJ2-2

CDR3: ASSLSGRGLSYEQY
V: TRBV18
D: TRBD2
J: TRBJ2-7

CDR3: ASSLAPLTGYTPQH
V: TRBV7-8
D: TRBD1
J: TRBJ1-5

CDR3: ASSFEVGGTGTGGGYT
V: TRBV27
D: TRBD1
J: TRBJ1-2

CDR3: AISDLAGAGTDTQY
V: TRBV10-3
D: TRBD2
J: TRBJ2-3

CDR3: ASSGTTGIGYT
V: TRBV2
D: -
J: TRBJ1-2

CDR3: ASMRPGTRYEQY
V: TRBV27
D: TRBD2
J: TRBJ2-7

CDR3: SVEGTGGNTEAF
V: TRBV29-1
D: TRBD1
J: TRBJ1-1

CDR3: ASSVGLASHIKNNEQF
V: TRBV9
D: -
J: TRBJ2-1

CDR3: AWSVLGDQPQH
V: TRBV30
D: -
J: TRBJ1-5

CDR3: ASNEIPLGRDTEAF
V: TRBV2
D: -
J: TRBJ1-1

CDR3: ASSSQYPLGTGDNSPLH
V: TRBV7-9
D: TRBD1
J: TRBJ1-6

CDR3: ASSLAYTDTQY
V: TRBV5-1
D: -
J: TRBJ2-3

CDR3: ASSLRGFWQNTEAF
V: TRBV5-8
D: -
J: TRBJ1-1

CDR3: ASGFPGTPISGNQPQH
V: TRBV12-5
D: -
J: TRBJ1-5

CDR3: ASSFGTGSFAEAF
V: TRBV7-2
D: TRBD1
J: TRBJ1-1

CDR3: ASSEGAYNEKLF
V: TRBV25-1
D: TRBD1
J: TRBJ1-4

CDR3: SVRFGGSQH
V: TRBV29-1
D: -
J: TRBJ1-5

CDR3: ASSYGDTEKLF
V: TRBV6-5
D: -
J: TRBJ1-4

CDR3: ASSQEASGVNEQF
V: TRBV4-1
D: TRBD2
J: TRBJ2-1

CDR3: ASSLFLLAGMNEQF
V: TRBV7-2
D: TRBD2
J: TRBJ2-1

CDR3: ASSPSGLINEQF
V: TRBV11-3
D: -
J: TRBJ2-1

CDR3: ASTRSVSGNTIY
V: TRBV9
D: -
J: TRBJ1-3

CDR3: ASSLSGGRPNQPQH
V: TRBV5-5
D: TRBD1
J: TRBJ1-5

CDR3: ASSQERTGPYGYT
V: TRBV4-3
D: TRBD1
J: TRBJ1-2

CDR3: ASSVEDGGTGPDEQY
V: TRBV9
D: TRBD1
J: TRBJ2-7

CDR3: ASSSYNEQF
V: TRBV19
D: -
J: TRBJ2-1

CDR3: ASCRKGEGNQPQH
V: TRBV10-1
D: -
J: TRBJ1-5

CDR3: ASSLWAGGPKETQY
V: TRBV5-1
D: TRBD1
J: TRBJ2-5

CDR3: ASSAISGQTYEQY
V: TRBV19
D: -
J: TRBJ2-7

CDR3: ASSVPYMNTEAF
V: TRBV9
D: -
J: TRBJ1-1

CDR3: AWSFGGEGLNTEAF
V: TRBV30
D: -
J: TRBJ1-1

CDR3: ASSLGKGARDSPLH
V: TRBV19
D: TRBD1
J: TRBJ1-6

CDR3: ASSGTGAAREQF
V: TRBV6-5
D: TRBD1
J: TRBJ2-1

CDR3: ASSPPTAGASVEQY
V: TRBV7-9
D: TRBD2
J: TRBJ2-7

CDR3: ASSGGGRSDTEAF
V: TRBV5-4
D: -
J: TRBJ1-1

CDR3: SGLTSGGTNEQF
V: TRBV29-1
D: TRBD2
J: TRBJ2-1

CDR3: SVALSGAKNIQY
V: TRBV29-1
D: -
J: TRBJ2-4

CDR3: ASSLNRGREKLF
V: TRBV7-2
D: TRBD1
J: TRBJ1-4

CDR3: ASSLIRDPGQVHGYT
V: TRBV5-1
D: TRBD1
J: TRBJ1-2

CDR3: ASSAIPQGNYGYT
V: TRBV9
D: -
J: TRBJ1-2

CDR3: ASSLAGGYYEQY
V: TRBV7-9
D: TRBD2
J: -

CDR3: ASSLSGAGGGQYNEQF
V: TRBV27
D: -
J: TRBJ2-1

CDR3: ASSNGAGRNYGYT
V: TRBV19
D: -
J: TRBJ1-2

CDR3: ASSRRGGDTGELF
V: TRBV4-3
D: TRBD2
J: TRBJ2-2